The clone carrying this T cell receptor beta chain was seen more than once but under ten times. Its antigen is unidentified. A second PCR of 7 to 11 cycles used a sample-barcoded 5' primer and a J-beta primer mix. TCRdb re-called the 5' RACE reads through MiXCR, storing one row per CDR3 protein. The profile shows 550,000 to 700,000 distinct CDR3 sequences, 25% to 30% of them singletons. This entry is derived from a study of blood T cells in healthy people across ages. Study-wide results and caveats: Naive T cell percentage by flow cytometry tracked strongly with beta diversity.

Per the germline V gene, CDR1 is SGDLS and CDR2 is YYNGEE. V was cut by 3 bases and J by 0 bases, with 6 bases left in between. CDR3 length: 13 residues. Isolated per sample were at least 7 million PBMCs. The chain recombines TRBV9 with TRBJ1-1; D is undetermined. The clonotype originates from a woman aged 70-85 years in good health. Sequenced input: blood. The CDR3 coding sequence is TGTGCCAGCAGCGATAACATGAACACTGAAGCTTTCTTT. It encodes CASSDNMNTEAFF. The full variable domain, its missing parts supplied by reference TRBV9 and TRBJ1-1, is DSGVTQTPKHLITATGQRVTLRCSPRSGDLSVYWYQQSLDQGLQFLIQYYNGEERAKGNILERFSAQQFPDLHSELNLSSLELGDSALYFCASSDNMNTEAFFGQGTRLTVV.